This T cell receptor beta chain came from a study of control samples from healthy donors and cancer patients. Repertoires were generated with immunoSEQ multiplex PCR, while TCRdb's copy carries only in-frame clones and drops some. The sample carries about 140,000 clones, roughly 90% recorded once. Trimming at V came to 9 bases and at J to 4 bases, leaving 15 bases not matched to a gene. The germline CDR1 and CDR2 sequences are SNHLY and FYNNEI. CDR3 length: 16 residues. This receptor was identified in a man aged 25 to 40 in good health. Sequenced input: blood. The chain carries TRBV2 and TRBJ2-1; 7 bases are shared with TRBD2. The CDR3 is CARGGPGTTKYNEQFF. The CDR3 nucleotides are TGTGCCAGGGGGGGACCCGGGACTACCAAATACAATGAGCAGTTCTTC.